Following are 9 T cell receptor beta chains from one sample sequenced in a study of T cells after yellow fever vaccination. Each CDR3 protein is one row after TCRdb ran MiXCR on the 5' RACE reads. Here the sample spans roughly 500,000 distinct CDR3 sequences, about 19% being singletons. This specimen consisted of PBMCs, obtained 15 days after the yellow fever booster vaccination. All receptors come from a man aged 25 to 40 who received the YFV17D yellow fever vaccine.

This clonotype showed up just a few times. The CDR3 here is CSAIRVTSYEQYF. The CDR3 region has the DNA TGCAGTGCTATCCGGGTTACATCCTACGAGCAGTACTTC. The chain employs TRBV20-1 and TRBJ2-7; D is ambiguous. The CDR3 consists of 13 residues. Trimming removed 4 bases from V and 1 base from J, with 11 bases in between. Germline CDR1 DFQATT, CDR2 SNEGSKA (reference sequence).

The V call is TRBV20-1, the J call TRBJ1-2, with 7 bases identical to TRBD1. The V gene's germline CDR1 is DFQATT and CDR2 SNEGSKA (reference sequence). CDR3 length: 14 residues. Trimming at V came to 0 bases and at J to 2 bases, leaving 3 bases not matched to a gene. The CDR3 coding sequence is TGCAGTGCTAGAGATCAGGGGGACAACTATGGCTACACCTTC. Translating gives CSARDQGDNYGYTF.

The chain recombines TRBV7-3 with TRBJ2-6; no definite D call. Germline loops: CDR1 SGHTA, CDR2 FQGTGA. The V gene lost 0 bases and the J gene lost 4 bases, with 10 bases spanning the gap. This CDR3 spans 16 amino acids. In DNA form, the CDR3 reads TGTGCCAGCAGCTTAACCCAGGTGGGAGGGGCCAACGTCCTGACTTTC. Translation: CASSLTQVGGANVLTF.

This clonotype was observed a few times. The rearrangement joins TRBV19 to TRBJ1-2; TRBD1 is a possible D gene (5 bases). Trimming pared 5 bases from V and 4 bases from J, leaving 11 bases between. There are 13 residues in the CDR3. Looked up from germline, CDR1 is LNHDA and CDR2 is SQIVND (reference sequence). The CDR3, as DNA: TGTGCCAGTAGTCGACAGCGCTCCTATGGCTACACCTTC. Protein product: CASSRQRSYGYTF.

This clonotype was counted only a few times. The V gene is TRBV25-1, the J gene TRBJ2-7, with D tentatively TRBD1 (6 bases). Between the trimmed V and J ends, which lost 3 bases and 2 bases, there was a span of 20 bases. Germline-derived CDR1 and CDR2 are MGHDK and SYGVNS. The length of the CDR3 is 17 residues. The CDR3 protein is CASSDSFRGPGTYEQYF. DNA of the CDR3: TGTGCCAGCAGTGACTCCTTCAGGGGCCCGGGCACCTACGAGCAGTACTTC.

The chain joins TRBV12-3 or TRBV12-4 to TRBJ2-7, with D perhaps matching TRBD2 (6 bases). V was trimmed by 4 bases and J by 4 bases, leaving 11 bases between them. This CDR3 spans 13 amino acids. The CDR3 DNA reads TGTGCCAGCAGTTGGGGTAGCGGATACGAGCAGTACTTC. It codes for CASSWGSGYEQYF.

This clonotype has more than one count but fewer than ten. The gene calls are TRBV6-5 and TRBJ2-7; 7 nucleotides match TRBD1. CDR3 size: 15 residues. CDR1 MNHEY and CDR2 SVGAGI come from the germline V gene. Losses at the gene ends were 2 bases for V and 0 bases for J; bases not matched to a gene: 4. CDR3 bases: TGTGCCAGCAGTTACAAGGGACAGAGCTCCTACGAGCAGTACTTC. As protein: CASSYKGQSSYEQYF.

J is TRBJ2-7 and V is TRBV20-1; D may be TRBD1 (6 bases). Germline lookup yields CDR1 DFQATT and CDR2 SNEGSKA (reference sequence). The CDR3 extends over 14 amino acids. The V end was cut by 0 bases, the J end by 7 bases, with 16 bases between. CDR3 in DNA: TGCAGTGCTAGAGAGCGATCAAACAGGGATGAGCAGTACTTC. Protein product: CSARERSNRDEQYF.

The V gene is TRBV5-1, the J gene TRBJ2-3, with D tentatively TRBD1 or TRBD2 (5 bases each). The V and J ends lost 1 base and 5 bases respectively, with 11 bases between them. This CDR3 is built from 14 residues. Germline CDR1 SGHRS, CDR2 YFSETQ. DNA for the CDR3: TGCGCCAGCAGCTTGAGCCCGGGACGAGATACGCAGTATTTT. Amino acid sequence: CASSLSPGRDTQYF.